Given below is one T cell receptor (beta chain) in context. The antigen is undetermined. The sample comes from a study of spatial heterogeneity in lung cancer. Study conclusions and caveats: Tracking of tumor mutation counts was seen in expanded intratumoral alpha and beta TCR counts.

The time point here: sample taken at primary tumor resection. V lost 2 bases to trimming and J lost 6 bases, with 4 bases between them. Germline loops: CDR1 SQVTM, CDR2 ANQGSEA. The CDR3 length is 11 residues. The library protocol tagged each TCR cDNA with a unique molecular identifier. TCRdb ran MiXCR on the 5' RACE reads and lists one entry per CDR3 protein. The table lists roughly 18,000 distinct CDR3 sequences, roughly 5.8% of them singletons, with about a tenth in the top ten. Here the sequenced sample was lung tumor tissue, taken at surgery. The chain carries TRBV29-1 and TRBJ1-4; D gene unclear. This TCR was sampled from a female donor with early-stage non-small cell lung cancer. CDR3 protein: CSVERDEKLFF. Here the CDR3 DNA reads TGCAGCGTTGAAAGGGATGAAAAACTGTTTTTT.